The rows below give T cell receptor beta chains drawn from one sample of a study of technical replicates of blood from several donors. Data came from immunoSEQ multiplex PCR; TCRdb stores just in-frame clones and leaves some out. Of roughly 15,000 clones in the sample, roughly 80% are singletons; the top ten hold about 11%. The sample taken for sequencing was PBMCs. The receptors were sampled from a human donor in good health. CDR3s include the opening cysteine and the closing phenylalanine or tryptophan. The order of the fields is clone size, CDR3 length, D gene, V gene, J gene, CDR3 protein, CDR3 DNA. A D gene is named only where the DNA matches it firmly. Some rows mark clone size as missing; the rest say once, few, many or name a class of expanded clone.

clone size: -; CDR3 length: 13; D gene: TRBD1; V gene: TRBV10-1; J gene: TRBJ1-1; CDR3 protein: CASTRTGNTEAFF; CDR3 DNA: TGCGCCAGCACTAGGACAGGGAACACTGAAGCTTTCTTT
clone size: -; CDR3 length: 15; D gene: TRBD1; V gene: TRBV5-6; J gene: TRBJ2-3; CDR3 protein: CASSWVDRATDTQYF; CDR3 DNA: TGTGCCAGCAGCTGGGTGGACAGGGCCACAGATACGCAGTATTTT
clone size: -; CDR3 length: 13; D gene: -; V gene: TRBV21-1; J gene: TRBJ2-7; CDR3 protein: CASSKSLRGEQYF; CDR3 DNA: TGTGCCAGCAGCAAGTCCCTCAGGGGCGAGCAGTACTTC
clone size: -; CDR3 length: 15; D gene: -; V gene: TRBV28; J gene: TRBJ2-7; CDR3 protein: CASSLRGGLWSEQYF; CDR3 DNA: TGTGCCAGCAGTTTAAGGGGTGGGTTGTGGTCCGAGCAGTACTTC
clone size: -; CDR3 length: 14; D gene: -; V gene: TRBV6-5; J gene: TRBJ2-5; CDR3 protein: CASSQTSMGETQYF; CDR3 DNA: TGTGCCAGCAGCCAAACTAGCATGGGCGAGACCCAGTACTTC
clone size: -; CDR3 length: 14; D gene: -; V gene: TRBV7-9; J gene: TRBJ2-7; CDR3 protein: CASSLEIGAYEQYF; CDR3 DNA: TGTGCCAGCAGCTTAGAAATAGGGGCCTACGAGCAGTACTTC
clone size: -; CDR3 length: 15; D gene: TRBD2; V gene: TRBV4-2; J gene: TRBJ2-7; CDR3 protein: CASSQGLAGAYEQYF; CDR3 DNA: TGTGCCAGCAGCCAAGGACTAGCGGGGGCCTACGAGCAGTACTTC
clone size: -; CDR3 length: 16; D gene: -; V gene: TRBV7-3; J gene: TRBJ2-1; CDR3 protein: CASSLDSGSRYNEQFF; CDR3 DNA: TGTGCCAGCAGCTTAGATTCAGGATCGCGATACAATGAGCAGTTCTTC
clone size: -; CDR3 length: 16; D gene: TRBD2; V gene: TRBV7-2; J gene: TRBJ2-3; CDR3 protein: CASSLSGLAGRDTQYF; CDR3 DNA: TGTGCCAGCAGCTTATCGGGACTAGCGGGACGAGATACGCAGTATTTT
clone size: -; CDR3 length: 14; D gene: TRBD2; V gene: TRBV5-1; J gene: TRBJ2-7; CDR3 protein: CASGNSGRANEQYF; CDR3 DNA: TGCGCCAGCGGAAATAGCGGGAGGGCCAACGAGCAGTACTTC
clone size: once; CDR3 length: 14; D gene: TRBD1; V gene: TRBV2; J gene: TRBJ2-2; CDR3 protein: CASDNRGGTGELFF; CDR3 DNA: TGTGCCAGCGACAACAGGGGTGGCACCGGGGAGCTGTTTTTT
clone size: -; CDR3 length: 14; D gene: TRBD2; V gene: TRBV6-5; J gene: TRBJ2-3; CDR3 protein: CASTGGRETDTQYF; CDR3 DNA: TGTGCCAGCACGGGCGGGAGGGAAACAGATACGCAGTATTTT
clone size: -; CDR3 length: 21; D gene: TRBD2; V gene: TRBV6-1; J gene: TRBJ2-3; CDR3 protein: CASSEIRTSGRAEWLTDTQYF; CDR3 DNA: TGTGCCAGCAGTGAAATTAGGACTAGCGGGAGGGCCGAATGGTTGACAGATACGCAGTATTTT
clone size: -; CDR3 length: 15; D gene: -; V gene: TRBV11-2; J gene: TRBJ2-7; CDR3 protein: CASSPSGNILREQYF; CDR3 DNA: TGTGCCAGCAGCCCCTCCGGGAACATCCTACGCGAGCAGTACTTC
clone size: -; CDR3 length: 17; D gene: TRBD2; V gene: TRBV7-9; J gene: TRBJ2-7; CDR3 protein: CASSGPTSGNPSYEQYF; CDR3 DNA: TGTGCCAGCAGCGGCCCCACTAGCGGCAACCCATCCTACGAGCAGTACTTC
clone size: -; CDR3 length: 13; D gene: TRBD2; V gene: TRBV18; J gene: TRBJ2-1; CDR3 protein: CASSEREDNEQFF; CDR3 DNA: TGTGCCAGCTCGGAGCGGGAGGACAATGAGCAGTTCTTC
clone size: -; CDR3 length: 17; D gene: -; V gene: TRBV25-1; J gene: TRBJ2-1; CDR3 protein: CASSETLDSSSYNEQFF; CDR3 DNA: TGTGCCAGCAGTGAGACCCTGGACAGCAGCTCCTACAATGAGCAGTTCTTC
clone size: -; CDR3 length: 15; D gene: TRBD1; V gene: TRBV5-1; J gene: TRBJ2-2; CDR3 protein: CASSFRTGVPGELFF; CDR3 DNA: TGCGCCAGCAGCTTTCGTACAGGGGTCCCCGGGGAGCTGTTTTTT
clone size: -; CDR3 length: 13; D gene: -; V gene: TRBV9; J gene: TRBJ2-2; CDR3 protein: CASSVVLAGELFF; CDR3 DNA: TGTGCCAGCAGCGTAGTCCTAGCGGGGGAGCTGTTTTTT
clone size: once; CDR3 length: 15; D gene: TRBD2; V gene: TRBV11-2; J gene: TRBJ2-7; CDR3 protein: CASSPGTSGHYEQYF; CDR3 DNA: TGTGCCAGCAGCCCTGGGACTAGCGGCCATTACGAGCAGTACTTC
clone size: -; CDR3 length: 16; D gene: -; V gene: TRBV9; J gene: TRBJ2-1; CDR3 protein: CASSVDERPGYNEQFF; CDR3 DNA: TGTGCCAGCAGCGTAGATGAGCGTCCGGGGTACAATGAGCAGTTCTTC
clone size: -; CDR3 length: 16; D gene: TRBD2; V gene: TRBV4-1; J gene: TRBJ2-5; CDR3 protein: CASSQDSGRGQETQYF; CDR3 DNA: TGCGCCAGCAGCCAAGATAGCGGGAGGGGCCAAGAGACCCAGTACTTC
clone size: -; CDR3 length: 14; D gene: -; V gene: TRBV30; J gene: TRBJ1-3; CDR3 protein: CAWSVGGYGNTIYF; CDR3 DNA: TGTGCCTGGAGTGTGGGAGGGTACGGAAACACCATATATTTT
clone size: -; CDR3 length: 16; D gene: TRBD1; V gene: TRBV19; J gene: TRBJ1-2; CDR3 protein: CASSPAGTGFNYGYTF; CDR3 DNA: TGTGCCAGTAGTCCGGCCGGGACAGGGTTTAACTATGGCTACACCTTC
clone size: few; CDR3 length: 14; D gene: -; V gene: TRBV19; J gene: TRBJ2-7; CDR3 protein: CASSIAWTVPEQYF; CDR3 DNA: TGTGCCAGTAGTATCGCTTGGACAGTTCCCGAGCAGTACTTC
clone size: -; CDR3 length: 13; D gene: -; V gene: TRBV25-1; J gene: TRBJ2-7; CDR3 protein: CASSEANSYEQYF; CDR3 DNA: TGTGCCAGCAGTGAAGCTAACTCCTACGAGCAGTACTTC
clone size: -; CDR3 length: 15; D gene: TRBD2; V gene: TRBV10-3; J gene: TRBJ2-5; CDR3 protein: CAISDLAGAKETQYF; CDR3 DNA: TGTGCCATCAGCGACTTAGCGGGTGCCAAAGAGACCCAGTACTTC
clone size: -; CDR3 length: 15; D gene: TRBD2; V gene: TRBV5-6; J gene: TRBJ2-5; CDR3 protein: CASSTYRLAGGTQYF; CDR3 DNA: TGTGCCAGCAGCACTTACCGACTAGCGGGAGGGACCCAGTACTTC
clone size: -; CDR3 length: 16; D gene: -; V gene: TRBV6-1; J gene: TRBJ1-1; CDR3 protein: CASSEANRILNTEAFF; CDR3 DNA: TGTGCCAGCAGTGAAGCTAACAGGATCTTGAACACTGAAGCTTTCTTT
clone size: few; CDR3 length: 15; D gene: -; V gene: TRBV7-9; J gene: TRBJ1-4; CDR3 protein: CASSYNRDLNEKLFF; CDR3 DNA: TGTGCCAGCAGCTATAACAGGGATCTTAATGAAAAACTGTTTTTT
clone size: -; CDR3 length: 18; D gene: -; V gene: TRBV5-1; J gene: TRBJ1-3; CDR3 protein: CASSLVYRAGGSGNTIYF; CDR3 DNA: TGCGCCAGCAGCTTGGTTTACCGTGCGGGAGGCTCTGGAAACACCATATATTTT
clone size: few; CDR3 length: 16; D gene: -; V gene: TRBV5-4; J gene: TRBJ2-7; CDR3 protein: CASSERTGLRRYEQYF; CDR3 DNA: TGTGCCAGCAGTGAGAGAACAGGCCTGAGGCGCTACGAGCAGTACTTC
clone size: -; CDR3 length: 13; D gene: TRBD1; V gene: TRBV30; J gene: TRBJ1-1; CDR3 protein: CALKSGGPTEAFF; CDR3 DNA: TGTGCCTTGAAATCAGGGGGACCCACTGAAGCTTTCTTT
clone size: -; CDR3 length: 13; D gene: -; V gene: TRBV28; J gene: TRBJ2-7; CDR3 protein: CATDRSSSYEQYF; CDR3 DNA: TGTGCCACCGACAGGTCGAGCTCCTACGAGCAGTACTTC
clone size: few; CDR3 length: 16; D gene: -; V gene: TRBV27; J gene: TRBJ2-1; CDR3 protein: CASSSVFAGSGNEQFF; CDR3 DNA: TGTGCCAGCAGTTCGGTTTTTGCGGGATCGGGGAATGAGCAGTTCTTC
clone size: -; CDR3 length: 18; D gene: -; V gene: TRBV4-2; J gene: TRBJ2-4; CDR3 protein: CASSQDIGSSIAKNIQYF; CDR3 DNA: TGTGCCAGCAGCCAAGATATTGGTTCATCTATAGCCAAAAACATTCAGTACTTC
clone size: -; CDR3 length: 17; D gene: TRBD1; V gene: TRBV28; J gene: TRBJ2-2; CDR3 protein: CASSLFVQGAGTGELFF; CDR3 DNA: TGTGCCAGCAGTTTATTTGTCCAGGGGGCTGGAACCGGGGAGCTGTTTTTT
clone size: -; CDR3 length: 15; D gene: -; V gene: TRBV5-4; J gene: TRBJ2-1; CDR3 protein: CASSPNRESHNEQFF; CDR3 DNA: TGTGCCAGCAGCCCCAACAGGGAGAGTCACAATGAGCAGTTCTTC
clone size: -; CDR3 length: 15; D gene: -; V gene: TRBV29-1; J gene: TRBJ2-5; CDR3 protein: CSLARTGTRGETQYF; CDR3 DNA: TGCAGCCTTGCCAGAACCGGGACAAGGGGGGAGACCCAGTACTTC
clone size: few; CDR3 length: 16; D gene: TRBD1; V gene: TRBV28; J gene: TRBJ1-5; CDR3 protein: CASSQTITGVWQPQHF; CDR3 DNA: TGTGCCAGCAGTCAGACGATCACAGGGGTATGGCAGCCCCAGCATTTT
clone size: few; CDR3 length: 13; D gene: -; V gene: TRBV25-1; J gene: TRBJ1-5; CDR3 protein: CASSGGTTQPQHF; CDR3 DNA: TGTGCCAGCAGTGGGGGGACTACTCAGCCCCAGCATTTT
clone size: -; CDR3 length: 14; D gene: TRBD1; V gene: TRBV6-4; J gene: TRBJ1-2; CDR3 protein: CASKAGQGVGGYTF; CDR3 DNA: TGTGCCAGCAAGGCCGGACAGGGGGTAGGTGGCTACACCTTC
clone size: once; CDR3 length: 13; D gene: -; V gene: TRBV6-6; J gene: TRBJ2-7; CDR3 protein: CASSYATTYEQYF; CDR3 DNA: TGTGCCAGCAGTTACGCGACAACCTACGAGCAGTACTTC
clone size: -; CDR3 length: 16; D gene: TRBD1; V gene: TRBV5-3; J gene: TRBJ1-5; CDR3 protein: CARSRTGDWSNQPQHF; CDR3 DNA: TGTGCCAGAAGCAGGACAGGGGATTGGAGCAATCAGCCCCAGCATTTT
clone size: once; CDR3 length: 13; D gene: -; V gene: TRBV27; J gene: TRBJ2-7; CDR3 protein: CASSQPPSVEQYF; CDR3 DNA: TGTGCCAGCAGTCAGCCTCCTAGCGTCGAGCAGTACTTC
clone size: -; CDR3 length: 14; D gene: -; V gene: TRBV10-3; J gene: TRBJ2-3; CDR3 protein: CAISEGLSTDTQYF; CDR3 DNA: TGTGCCATCAGTGAGGGACTTAGCACAGATACGCAGTATTTT
clone size: few; CDR3 length: 15; D gene: TRBD1; V gene: TRBV19; J gene: TRBJ1-5; CDR3 protein: CASSITGTGDQPQHF; CDR3 DNA: TGTGCCAGTAGTATAACCGGGACAGGGGATCAGCCCCAGCATTTT
clone size: once; CDR3 length: 13; D gene: -; V gene: TRBV2; J gene: TRBJ1-1; CDR3 protein: CASRGGGRAGAFF; CDR3 DNA: TGTGCCAGCAGAGGGGGGGGCAGGGCCGGAGCTTTCTTT
clone size: -; CDR3 length: 16; D gene: TRBD2; V gene: TRBV18; J gene: TRBJ2-2; CDR3 protein: CASSQTSGGGTGELFF; CDR3 DNA: TGTGCCAGCTCACAGACTAGCGGAGGAGGGACCGGGGAGCTGTTTTTT